The rows below give T cell receptor beta chains drawn from one sample of a study of OX40 agonist ivuxolimab in advanced cancers. Sequenced by immunoSEQ multiplex PCR; TCRdb stores in-frame clones only, minus some. The table has some 97,000 clones, 90% seen once. The sequencing here drew on CD4+ or CD8+ T cells sorted from blood, taken in a trial of the OX40 agonist ivuxolimab. These receptors were collected from an adult with an advanced solid tumor such as melanoma, head and neck, liver or kidney cancer. Both conserved end residues are part of each CDR3. A D gene is named only where the DNA matches it firmly. Some rows have no size entry. The others give once, few or many, or a class for an expanded clone.

abundance | len | j_gene | v_gene | d_gene | CDR3aa | CDR3nt
. | 14 | TRBJ1-6 | TRBV25-1 | . | CASSNRVLNSPLHF | TGTGCCAGCAGTAACCGGGTCCTTAATTCACCCCTCCACTTT
. | 20 | TRBJ2-2 | TRBV4-2 | . | CASSHTPGQMSGQNTGELFF | TGTGCCAGCAGCCACACCCCCGGACAGATGAGCGGGCAGAACACCGGGGAGCTGTTTTTT
. | 18 | TRBJ2-3 | TRBV13 | TRBD2 | CASSSRLAGGWGTDTQYF | TGTGCCAGCAGCTCCCGGCTAGCGGGAGGGTGGGGCACAGATACGCAGTATTTT
. | 14 | TRBJ2-7 | TRBV5-1 | . | CASSGDTFGYEQYF | TGCGCCAGCAGCGGGGACACCTTCGGGTACGAGCAGTACTTC
. | 14 | TRBJ2-7 | TRBV6-1 | . | CASSDLVDSPEQYF | TGTGCCAGCAGTGACCTTGTTGACAGCCCCGAGCAGTACTTC
. | 14 | TRBJ1-4 | TRBV7-9 | . | CASSLGTGGEKLFF | TGTGCCAGCAGCTTAGGGACCGGGGGTGAAAAACTGTTTTTT
. | 15 | TRBJ2-6 | TRBV2 | . | CASSLHPSGANVLTF | TGTGCCAGCAGCCTACACCCCTCTGGGGCCAACGTCCTGACTTTC
. | 15 | TRBJ1-2 | TRBV5-6 | . | CASSLTPDLGYGYTF | TGTGCCAGCAGCCTAACCCCGGACTTGGGCTATGGCTACACCTTC
once | 15 | TRBJ2-7 | TRBV5-1 | TRBD2 | CASSLNLAGSMQQYF | TGCGCCAGCAGCTTGAACCTAGCGGGTTCGATGCAGCAGTACTTC
. | 15 | TRBJ2-1 | TRBV7-3 | . | CASSLTGRGSNEQFF | TGTGCCAGCAGCTTAACAGGGAGGGGGAGCAATGAGCAGTTCTTC
. | 12 | TRBJ2-7 | TRBV6-1 | TRBD1 | CASMGQGDEQYF | TGTGCCAGCATGGGACAGGGGGACGAGCAGTACTTC
. | 17 | TRBJ2-1 | TRBV4-2 | TRBD2 | CASSRLAGASSYNEQFF | TGTGCCAGCAGCAGATTAGCGGGAGCTAGCTCCTACAATGAGCAGTTCTTC
. | 14 | TRBJ2-2 | TRBV7-2 | TRBD1 | CASRRQGGTGELFF | TGTGCCAGCAGGAGACAGGGGGGCACCGGGGAGCTGTTTTTT
. | 15 | TRBJ1-4 | TRBV5-4 | TRBD1 | CASSLMTGANEKLFF | TGTGCCAGCAGCTTGATGACAGGGGCTAATGAAAAACTGTTTTTT
. | 15 | TRBJ2-7 | TRBV28 | TRBD1 | CASRDDRGAHYEQYF | TGTGCCAGCAGGGATGACAGGGGAGCACACTACGAGCAGTACTTC
few | 17 | TRBJ2-1 | TRBV7-9 | TRBD2 | CASSLAGLAGGPDEQFF | TGTGCCAGCAGCTTAGCTGGACTAGCGGGAGGGCCTGATGAGCAGTTCTTC
. | 14 | TRBJ2-5 | TRBV28 | . | CASSVGGSKETQYF | TGTGCCAGCAGCGTAGGGGGAAGTAAAGAGACCCAGTACTTC
. | 14 | TRBJ2-3 | TRBV10-3 | . | CAISDPDITDTQYF | TGTGCCATCAGTGACCCTGACATTACAGATACGCAGTATTTT
. | 17 | TRBJ2-1 | TRBV11-2 | TRBD2 | CASSLAPLAGGSNEQFF | TGTGCCAGCAGCTTAGCCCCGCTAGCGGGAGGGAGCAATGAGCAGTTCTTC
. | 14 | TRBJ2-3 | TRBV10-3 | TRBD1 | CAISAGQVTDTQYF | TGTGCCATCAGTGCGGGACAGGTCACAGATACGCAGTATTTT
. | 17 | TRBJ2-5 | TRBV4-1 | TRBD2 | CASSQDVSGRLQETQYF | TGCGCCAGCAGCCAAGATGTTAGCGGGAGGCTCCAAGAGACCCAGTACTTC
. | 15 | TRBJ2-6 | TRBV11-1 | TRBD1 | CASSLTGAGANVLTF | TGTGCCAGCAGCTTAACAGGGGCTGGGGCCAACGTCCTGACTTTC
. | 13 | TRBJ1-1 | TRBV28 | TRBD1 | CASHRGLRTEAFF | TGTGCCAGCCACAGGGGGCTTCGCACTGAAGCTTTCTTT
. | 15 | TRBJ2-7 | TRBV9 | . | CASSHPNQGAHEQYF | TGTGCCAGCAGCCACCCTAACCAGGGTGCCCACGAGCAGTACTTC
. | 16 | TRBJ2-3 | TRBV7-2 | TRBD2 | CASSLFVAGETDTQYF | TGTGCCAGCAGCTTGTTTGTAGCGGGAGAGACAGATACGCAGTATTTT
. | 15 | TRBJ2-7 | TRBV5-1 | TRBD2 | CASSLTSGGPYEQYF | TGCGCCAGCAGCCTTACTAGCGGAGGCCCTTACGAGCAGTACTTC
. | 14 | TRBJ2-5 | TRBV27 | . | CASSTRTGKETQYF | TGTGCCAGCAGTACGCGGACGGGTAAAGAGACCCAGTACTTC
. | 14 | TRBJ1-1 | TRBV9 | TRBD1 | CASSVAEGAGSAFF | TGTGCCAGCAGCGTAGCGGAGGGGGCTGGTTCTGCTTTCTTT
few | 15 | TRBJ2-1 | TRBV19 | . | CASSIRGGRGNEQFF | TGTGCCAGTAGTATACGAGGGGGGAGGGGGAATGAGCAGTTCTTC
. | 16 | TRBJ2-5 | TRBV7-2 | . | CASSLRGRQIQETQYF | TGTGCCAGCAGCTTAAGGGGCAGGCAGATCCAAGAGACCCAGTACTTC
. | 15 | TRBJ1-2 | TRBV28 | . | CASKFGDTTGIGYTF | TGTGCCAGCAAATTTGGGGACACCACAGGGATCGGCTACACCTTC